What follows are 28 T cell receptor beta chains derived from one specimen sequenced in a study of cytomegalovirus exposure and HLA in healthy donors. This PCR relied on a set of 60 Vbeta primers and 13 Jbeta primers. Assay used: immunoSEQ multiplex PCR; TCRdb lists only in-frame clones, some missing. Among 150,000 to 200,000 clones listed, 80% to 90% were seen once. Source material: PBMCs. These receptors originate from a man between 18 and 29 years old in good health and CMV-seropositive.

The CDR3 bases are TGTGCCAGCAGCAAAGGGGGCAGCTCCTACGAGCAGTACTTC. Its translation: CASSKGGSSYEQYF. The V call is TRBV21-1, the J call TRBJ2-7; TRBD1, the table's D call, lacks a check against the DNA. TRBV21-1 counts as a pseudogene. The CDR3 runs 14 residues.

The chain links TRBV18 to TRBJ2-5, with TRBD2 as a possible D gene (6 bases). The better agreement between TRBJ2-7 and the DNA end casts doubt on the J call. The CDR3 extends over 15 amino acids. The germline V gene has CDR1 KGHSH and CDR2 LQKENI. This chain's CDR3 is CASSPVGSGAYEQYF. DNA of the CDR3: TGTGCCAGCTCACCTGTCGGGAGTGGTGCCTACGAGCAGTACTTC.

The gene calls are TRBV7-9 and TRBJ1-1, with 7 bases aligning to TRBD1. V trimming: 7 bases; J trimming: 2 bases; junction bases outside the gene matches: 7. In germline, CDR1 is SEHNR, CDR2 FQNEAQ (reference sequence). The CDR3 consists of 14 residues. CDR3 bases: TGTGCCAGCACCAAGGGACAGCTAAACACTGAAGCTTTCTTT. This sequence encodes CASTKGQLNTEAFF. Supplemented by reference TRBV7-9 and TRBJ1-1, the full variable domain reads DTGVSQNPRHKITKRGQNVTFRCDPISEHNRLYWYRQTLGQGPEFLTYFQNEAQLEKSRLLSDRFSAERPKGSFSTLEIQRTEQGDSAMYLCASTKGQLNTEAFFGQGTRLTVV.

The chain is built from TRBV6-1 and TRBJ2-7; tentatively, D is TRBD1 (5 bases). Germline lookup yields CDR1 MNHNS and CDR2 SASEGT. The CDR3 contains 14 residues. V lost 6 bases and J lost 0, with 12 bases in between. For the CDR3, the DNA is TGTGCCAGCAGGCAGGGCCTAAGCTCCTACGAGCAGTACTTC. Translated: CASRQGLSSYEQYF.

J is TRBJ2-3 and V is TRBV9; D remains ambiguous. Germline V gene data show CDR1 as SGDLS and CDR2 as YYNGEE. Trimming removed 3 bases from V and 4 bases from J, with 15 bases in between. This CDR3 is 15 amino acids long. CDR3 in DNA: TGTGCCAGCAGCGCCAGACCCGGAGATCCAGATACGCAGTATTTT. It encodes CASSARPGDPDTQYF.

The chain employs TRBV5-1 and TRBJ2-3; D might be TRBD2 (7 bases). Trimming removed 2 bases at V and 0 bases at J, with 16 bases between. The CDR3 contains 17 residues. Germline V gene lookup returns CDR1 SGHRS and CDR2 YFSETQ. This chain's CDR3 is CASSFFGGQTSTDTQYF. The CDR3 nucleotides are TGCGCCAGCAGCTTTTTCGGGGGGCAGACGAGCACAGATACGCAGTATTTT.

This chain joins TRBV5-4 and TRBJ2-5; 10 bases agree with TRBD2. The length of the CDR3 is 15 residues. Trimming cost V 4 bases and J 5 bases; bases outside gene matches: 8. The V gene's germline CDR1 is SGHNT and CDR2 YYREEE (reference sequence). The CDR3 region is CASSAPNSGGETQYF. DNA for the CDR3: TGTGCCAGCAGCGCTCCAAATAGCGGGGGGGAGACCCAGTACTTC.

CDR3 sequence (DNA): TGTGCCAGCAGCTTAAACGGGGCTCGGGGGAGTATAGCTGAAGCTTTCTTT. This codes for CASSLNGARGSIAEAFF. The chain joins TRBV11-2 to TRBJ1-1, with a possible D match to TRBD1 (5 bases). With 2 bases removed from V and 6 bases from J, the gap between germline ends came to 22 bases. Germline assignment: CDR1 SGHAT and CDR2 FQNNGV. CDR3 length: 17 amino acids.

The chain recombines TRBV4-1 with TRBJ1-6, with 8 bases fitting TRBD1. This CDR3 is built from 17 residues. The V gene's germline CDR1 is MGHRA and CDR2 YSYEKL. V lost 0 bases, J lost 7 bases, and 8 bases stayed unmatched. CDR3 residues: CASSQEDRDNVNSPLHF. The CDR3 bases are TGCGCCAGCAGCCAAGAGGACAGGGACAACGTGAATTCACCCCTCCACTTT.

This clone was detected only once. The rearrangement uses TRBV9 and TRBJ2-3, with 10 bases lining up with TRBD2. This CDR3 is 16 amino acids long. Germline V gene data show CDR1 as SGDLS and CDR2 as YYNGEE. V shed 1 base and J 2 bases; nucleotides not matched to a gene: 4. The CDR3 DNA follows: TGTGCCAGCAGCGTATTTAGCGGGGGGATCACAGATACGCAGTATTTT. Protein product: CASSVFSGGITDTQYF.

The chain couples TRBV4-1 to TRBJ1-4; D not resolved. Germline-derived CDR1 and CDR2 are MGHRA and YSYEKL. The CDR3 has 14 residues. The germline V and J ends were trimmed by 1 base and 8 bases, with 11 bases remaining between them. The CDR3 coding sequence is TGCGCCAGCAGCCAAGGGGAGGGTAGGGAAAAACTGTTTTTT. Encoded protein: CASSQGEGREKLFF.

This sequence joins TRBV30 and TRBJ1-5; D is possibly TRBD1 (5 bases). Per germline, CDR1 GTSNPN and CDR2 SVGIG (reference sequence). CDR3 length equals 15 residues. V lost 0 bases and J lost 1, with 10 bases in between. This CDR3 reads CAWSVRRGSNQPQHF. The CDR3 DNA reads as TGTGCCTGGAGTGTGCGAAGGGGAAGCAATCAGCCCCAGCATTTT.

The chain recombines TRBV7-9 with TRBJ2-2; unclear D gene. V lost 0 bases, J lost 4 bases, and 6 bases lay in between. This CDR3 is built from 14 residues. CDR1 is SEHNR and CDR2 is FQNEAQ in the germline V gene (reference sequence). CDR3 loop: CASSLARRTGELFF. CDR3 DNA: TGTGCCAGCAGCTTAGCGCGGCGCACCGGGGAGCTGTTTTTT.

With regard to this clone: The sample carries other DNA sequences with the same CDR3. The chain joins TRBV9 to TRBJ2-5, with D perhaps TRBD2 (5 bases). The V end lost 0 bases, the J end lost 2 bases, and 8 bases lay between the germline ends. Germline values: CDR1 SGDLS, CDR2 YYNGEE. The length of the CDR3 is 14 residues. CDR3 in amino acids: CASSVGLAQETQYF. DNA for the CDR3: TGTGCCAGCAGCGTAGGGCTAGCTCAAGAGACCCAGTACTTC.

This clone was counted once. The chain links TRBV5-1 to TRBJ2-2; the D gene is possibly TRBD2 (6 bases). Germline-derived CDR1 and CDR2 are SGHRS and YFSETQ. The CDR3 length is 16 residues. V was trimmed by 0 bases and J by 6 bases, leaving 15 bases between them. The CDR3 DNA is TGCGCCAGCAGCTTGGCACCGGGGGTAGTAGCCGGGGAGCTGTTTTTT. As protein: CASSLAPGVVAGELFF.

The CDR3 nucleotides read TGCGCCAGCAGCTCCTATAGAGGCCAAGAGACCCAGTACTTC. This sequence encodes CASSSYRGQETQYF. V is TRBV5-1 and J is TRBJ2-5; D is undetermined. The CDR3 sequence is 14 residues long. CDR1 is SGHRS, CDR2 YFSETQ, per germline. Trimming pared 3 bases from V and 1 base from J, leaving 10 bases between.

This chain links TRBV27 with TRBJ1-5, with D possibly matching TRBD1 (6 bases). This CDR3 comprises 19 residues. Trimming left V 5 bases short and J 9 bases short, with 32 bases between. Germline lookup yields CDR1 MNHEY and CDR2 SMNVEV (reference sequence). As DNA, the CDR3 is TGTGCCAGCAGTCCGCCTCCGCGGGGGGGCGGGATTGGCATGATGCCCCAGCATTTT. Protein sequence: CASSPPPRGGGIGMMPQHF.

This chain uses TRBV9 with TRBJ2-3; 14 bases agree with TRBD2. Germline V gives CDR1 SGDLS, CDR2 YYNGEE. The CDR3 totals 20 residues. The junction had 15 bases not matched to a gene; V was cut back by 4 bases and J by 2 bases. The DNA of the CDR3 is TGTGCCAGCAGCACCCGACTAGCGGGGGGGCCGGGATCGCTCACAGATACGCAGTATTTT. Its protein is CASSTRLAGGPGSLTDTQYF.

Concerning this clone: Germline is not matched at one junction end, which may reflect a read error. The chain recombines TRBV7-7 with TRBJ2-7; D possibly corresponds to TRBD2 (7 bases). The CDR3 has 15 residues. Germline V gene data show CDR1 as SSHAT and CDR2 as FNYEAQ (reference sequence). CDR3 protein: CASSSGGGRPYEQYF. As DNA, the CDR3 is TGTGCTAGCAGCTCAGGCGGGGGCCGGCCCTACGAGCAGTACTTC.

The rearrangement uses TRBV7-9 and TRBJ2-7; weak D call: TRBD2 (6 bases). The CDR3 runs to 16 residues. Per germline, CDR1 SEHNR and CDR2 FQNEAQ (reference sequence). Trimming stripped 6 bases from V and 0 bases from J, with 18 bases between. The CDR3 bases are TGTGCCAGCAGTTCCTTGGAGGGCAGTTACTCCTACGAGCAGTACTTC. Its protein is CASSSLEGSYSYEQYF.

The chain recombines TRBV5-1 with TRBJ1-1, with D maybe TRBD1 (5 bases). Trimming removed 2 bases at V and 1 base at J, with 9 bases between. Germline CDR1 and CDR2: SGHRS and YFSETQ. This CDR3 has 14 residues. CDR3 coding DNA: TGCGCCAGCAGCTTTGACAGACCGAACACTGAAGCTTTCTTT. Amino acids: CASSFDRPNTEAFF.

This clone was seen just once. CDR3 sequence (DNA): TGTGCCAGCAGTGAAGGGGTTGTCGGGGGATTGGGAGGCTACACCTTC. Amino acid sequence: CASSEGVVGGLGGYTF. V usage is TRBV2 and J usage is TRBJ1-2; D perhaps matches TRBD1 (5 bases). This CDR3 has 16 amino acids. The V end lost 1 base, the J end lost 8 bases, and 20 bases lay between the germline ends. Germline V lookup: CDR1 SNHLY, CDR2 FYNNEI.

This chain joins TRBV7-9 and TRBJ2-7, with 7 bases aligning to TRBD1. J gave up 0 bases and V 5 bases, and 1 base lay outside the gene matches. CDR1 and CDR2 from the germline V gene are SEHNR and FQNEAQ (reference sequence). CDR3 length: 13 amino acids. This CDR3 is CASSRDSSYEQYF. The CDR3 DNA sequence: TGTGCCAGCAGCCGGGACAGCTCCTACGAGCAGTACTTC.

V gene TRBV6-1 combines with J gene TRBJ2-5, with D uncertain. CDR3 length: 14 amino acids. V was trimmed by 5 bases and J by 1 base, leaving 11 bases between them. Germline CDR1 is MNHNS and CDR2 is SASEGT. CDR3 protein: CASSTRWSQETQYF. DNA for the CDR3: TGTGCCAGCAGTACTCGGTGGAGCCAAGAGACCCAGTACTTC.

This sequence joins TRBV5-1 and TRBJ2-5; 11 bases are shared with TRBD2. From germline, CDR1 is SGHRS and CDR2 YFSETQ. CDR3 length: 16 residues. The V gene end was trimmed by 0 bases and the J gene end by 5 bases; junction bases not matched to a gene: 6. This CDR3 is CASSLVTSGGWETQYF. The DNA for the CDR3 is TGCGCCAGCAGCTTGGTTACTAGCGGGGGTTGGGAGACCCAGTACTTC. Based on the CDR3 plus reference TRBV5-1 and TRBJ2-5, the full variable domain is KAGVTQTPRYLIKTRGQQVTLSCSPISGHRSVSWYQQTPGQGLQFLFEYFSETQRNKGNFPGRFSGRQFSNSRSEMNVSTLELGDSALYLCASSLVTSGGWETQYFGPGTRLLVL.

Notes on this clone: The same CDR3 is also encoded by other DNA sequences in this sample. The chain employs TRBV7-9 and TRBJ1-2, with TRBD1 matching over 7 bases. Per germline, CDR1 SEHNR and CDR2 FQNEAQ (reference sequence). The CDR3 runs 14 residues. J was trimmed by 1 base and V by 1 base; bases with no gene match: 0. The CDR3 sequence: CASSLGQGNYGYTF. CDR3 DNA: TGTGCCAGCAGCTTAGGACAGGGTAACTATGGCTACACCTTC.

This clone occurred once. The gene calls are TRBV4-1 and TRBJ2-5; 10 positions match TRBD2. V lost 0 bases, J lost 2 bases, and 6 bases stayed unmatched. The V gene's germline CDR1 is MGHRA and CDR2 YSYEKL. There are 17 residues in the CDR3. The CDR3 region has the DNA TGCGCCAGCAGCCAAGATGGGAAGCGGGGGGGACAAGAGACCCAGTACTTC. It is translated as CASSQDGKRGGQETQYF.

A word on this clone: The junction and the germline gene differ at one end; a read error may be behind it. The CDR3 DNA follows: TGTGCCAGCGGCTTTGGCGGTCAGCCCCAGCATTTT. Its protein product is CASGFGGQPQHF. The chain carries TRBV13 and TRBJ1-5, with D unresolved. The length of the CDR3 is 12 residues. The germline CDR1 and CDR2 sequences are PRHDT and FYEKMQ (reference sequence).